The clone carrying this T cell receptor beta chain appeared many times. One entry per CDR3 protein results from TCRdb running MiXCR on the 5' RACE reads. The sample has roughly 25,000 distinct CDR3 sequences, more than 4% seen once. The sample is drawn from a study of early T cells in non-severe SARS-CoV-2 infection. The CDR3 totals 14 residues. From germline, CDR1 is SQVTM and CDR2 ANQGSEA. V shed 2 bases and J shed 7 bases, with 15 bases lying between them. The sample was whole blood. The V gene is TRBV29-1, the J gene TRBJ2-1; the D gene is possibly TRBD2 (6 bases). This receptor was identified in an adult who was a healthcare worker with PCR-confirmed SARS-CoV-2 infection or an uninfected control (not recorded which). In DNA, the CDR3 is TGCAGCGTTGAACGGGGGAGTAGGAGGAATGAGCAGTTCTTC. This encodes CSVERGSRRNEQFF.